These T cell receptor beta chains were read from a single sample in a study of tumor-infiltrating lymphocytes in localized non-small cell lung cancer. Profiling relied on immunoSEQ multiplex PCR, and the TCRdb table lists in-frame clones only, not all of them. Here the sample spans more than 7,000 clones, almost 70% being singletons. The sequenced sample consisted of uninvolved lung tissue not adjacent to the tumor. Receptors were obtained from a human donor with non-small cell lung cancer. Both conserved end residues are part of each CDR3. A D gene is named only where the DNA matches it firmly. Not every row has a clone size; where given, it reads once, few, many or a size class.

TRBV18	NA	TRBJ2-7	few	CASSPAGGSSYEQYF	TGTGCCAGCTCACCCGCAGGCGGGTCCTCCTACGAGCAGTACTTC
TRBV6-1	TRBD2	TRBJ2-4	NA	CASRGLAGVGNIQYF	TGTGCCAGCAGAGGACTAGCGGGAGTGGGGAACATTCAGTACTTC
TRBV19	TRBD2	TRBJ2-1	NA	CASSIGGRSNEQFF	TGTGCCAGTAGTATAGGCGGGAGAAGCAATGAGCAGTTCTTC
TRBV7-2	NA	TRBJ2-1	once	CASSRLANEQFF	TGTGCCAGCAGCCGTCTAGCCAATGAGCAGTTCTTC
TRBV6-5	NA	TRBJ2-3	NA	CASTSRGDTQYF	TGTGCCAGCACTTCCCGAGGGGATACGCAGTATTTT
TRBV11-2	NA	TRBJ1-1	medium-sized	CASSLGREAFF	TGTGCCAGCAGCTTAGGGCGTGAAGCTTTCTTT
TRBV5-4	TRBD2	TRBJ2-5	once	CASSSSGSAETQYF	TGTGCCAGCAGCTCTAGCGGGAGCGCGGAGACCCAGTACTTC
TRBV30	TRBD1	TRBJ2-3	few	CAWSRGGNSVREYF	TGTGCCTGGAGTAGAGGGGGCAATTCAGTGCGGGAGTATTTT
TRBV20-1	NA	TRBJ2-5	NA	CSALGSETQYF	TGCAGTGCTTTGGGGTCGGAGACCCAGTACTTC
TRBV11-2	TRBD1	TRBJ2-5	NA	CASSLSGQAVETQYF	TGTGCCAGCAGCTTATCGGGACAGGCTGTGGAGACCCAGTACTTC
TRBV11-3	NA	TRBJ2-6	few	CASSLGRAVHVLTF	TGTGCCAGCAGCTTAGGTCGGGCCGTCCACGTCCTGACTTTC
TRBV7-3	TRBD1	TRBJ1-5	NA	CASSVDRAPIGQPQHF	TGTGCCAGCAGCGTCGACAGGGCCCCAATAGGTCAGCCCCAGCATTTT
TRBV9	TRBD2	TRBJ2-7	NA	CARPSWLAGGPWNEQYF	TGTGCCAGACCCTCCTGGCTAGCGGGAGGGCCGTGGAACGAGCAGTACTTC
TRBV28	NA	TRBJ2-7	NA	CASSLSAFLYF	TGTGCCAGCAGTTTATCCGCCTTCCTGTACTTC
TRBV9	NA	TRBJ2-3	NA	CASSISGLGGDTQYF	TGTGCCAGCAGCATCTCGGGACTTGGGGGTGATACGCAGTATTTT
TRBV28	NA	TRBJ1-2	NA	CASSLWGVGYTF	TGTGCCAGCAGTTTATGGGGGGTTGGCTACACCTTC
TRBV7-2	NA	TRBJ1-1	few	CASSLGNTLDTEAFF	TGTGCCAGCAGCTTAGGGAACACCCTGGACACTGAAGCTTTCTTT
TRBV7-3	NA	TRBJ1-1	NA	CASSSYKNTEAFF	TGTGCCAGCAGCTCTTACAAGAACACTGAAGCTTTCTTT
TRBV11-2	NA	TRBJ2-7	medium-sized	CASSLDWNSVEQYF	TGTGCCAGCAGCTTAGACTGGAACTCGGTCGAGCAGTACTTC
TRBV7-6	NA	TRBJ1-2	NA	CASSPDSNYGYTF	TGTGCCAGCAGCCCGGACAGCAACTATGGCTACACCTTC
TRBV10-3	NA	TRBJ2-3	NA	CAITERDTQYF	TGTGCCATCACCGAGAGGGATACGCAGTATTTT
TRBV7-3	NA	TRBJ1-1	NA	CASSLNVGQFPFF	TGTGCCAGCAGCTTAAATGTTGGACAGTTCCCTTTCTTT
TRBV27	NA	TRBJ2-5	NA	CASSLLGQETQYF	TGTGCCAGCAGTTTATTGGGACAAGAGACCCAGTACTTC
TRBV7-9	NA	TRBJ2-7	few	CASSLSYEQYF	TGTGCCAGCAGCCTCTCCTACGAGCAGTACTTC
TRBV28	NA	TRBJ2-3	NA	CASSLSGLSTDTQYF	TGTGCCAGCAGTTTATCAGGACTAAGCACAGATACGCAGTATTTT
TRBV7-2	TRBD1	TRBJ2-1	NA	CASSDRDRTGRNEQFF	TGTGCCAGCAGCGACCGGGACCGGACAGGGAGGAATGAGCAGTTCTTC
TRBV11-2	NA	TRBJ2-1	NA	CASSLYRYNEQFF	TGTGCCAGCAGCTTATACCGATACAATGAGCAGTTCTTC
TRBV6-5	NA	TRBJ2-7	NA	CASSYGGHEQYF	TGTGCCAGCAGTTACGGGGGGCACGAGCAGTACTTC
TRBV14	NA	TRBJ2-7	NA	CASSLAAWYEQYF	TGTGCCAGCAGCCTAGCTGCATGGTACGAGCAGTACTTC
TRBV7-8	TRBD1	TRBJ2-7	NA	CASSWGQGTEEQYF	TGTGCCAGCAGCTGGGGACAGGGGACTGAGGAGCAGTACTTC
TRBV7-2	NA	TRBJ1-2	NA	CASSRYDGYTF	TGTGCCAGCAGCCGGTATGATGGCTACACCTTC
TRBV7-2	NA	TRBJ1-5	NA	CASSPGRHQPQHF	TGTGCCAGCAGCCCCGGCAGACATCAGCCCCAGCATTTT
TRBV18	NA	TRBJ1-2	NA	CASSITGQDYGYTF	TGTGCCAGCTCAATCACAGGTCAAGACTATGGCTACACCTTC
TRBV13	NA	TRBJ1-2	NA	CASSPRWVYGYTF	TGTGCCAGCAGTCCCCGCTGGGTCTATGGCTACACCTTC
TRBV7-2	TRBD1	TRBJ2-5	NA	CASSQTGVRWKETQYF	TGTGCCAGCAGCCAGACAGGGGTACGGTGGAAAGAGACCCAGTACTTC
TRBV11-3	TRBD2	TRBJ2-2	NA	CASSPRGTRTGELFF	TGTGCCAGCAGTCCCAGAGGGACTAGGACCGGGGAGCTGTTTTTT
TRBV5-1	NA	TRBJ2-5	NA	CASSLEGRQETQYF	TGCGCCAGCAGCTTGGAGGGGAGGCAAGAGACCCAGTACTTC
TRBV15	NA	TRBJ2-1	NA	CATSRERKNEQFF	TGTGCCACCAGCAGAGAAAGGAAGAATGAGCAGTTCTTC
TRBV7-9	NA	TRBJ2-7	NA	CASSFGRRDEQYF	TGTGCCAGCAGCTTTGGCCGGAGGGACGAGCAGTACTTC
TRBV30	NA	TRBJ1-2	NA	CAWMVWGGTYGYTF	TGTGCCTGGATGGTATGGGGGGGGACCTATGGCTACACCTTC
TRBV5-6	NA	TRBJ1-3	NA	CASSLFPIRGSSGNTIYF	TGTGCCAGCAGCTTGTTTCCGATACGGGGGAGCTCTGGAAACACCATATATTTT
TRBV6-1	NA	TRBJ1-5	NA	CASSDHRVQPQHF	TGTGCCAGCAGTGACCACAGGGTACAGCCCCAGCATTTT
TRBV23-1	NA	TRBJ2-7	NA	CARALRGKAYEQYF	TGCGCCAGAGCCTTGAGGGGTAAGGCCTACGAGCAGTACTTC
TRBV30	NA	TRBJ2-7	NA	CAWGAGEQYF	TGTGCCTGGGGAGCGGGCGAGCAGTACTTC
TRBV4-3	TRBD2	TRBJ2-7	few	CASSQGPSGAYEQYF	TGCGCCAGCAGCCAAGGTCCTAGCGGGGCCTACGAGCAGTACTTC